Listed below are T cell receptor beta chains from one sample, sequenced in a study of blood T cell repertoires in COVID-19. Here immunoSEQ multiplex PCR was the method, and the copy in TCRdb shows in-frame clones only, minus some. The table includes 200,000 or so clones, approximately 80% detected once. Material for sequencing was PBMCs or T cells enriched from blood (not recorded which). These receptors originate from a man aged 60 to 75 who had recovered from COVID-19. Both conserved end residues are part of each CDR3. Each record gives: D gene, J gene, V gene, clone size, CDR3 protein, CDR3 DNA. The D gene is left open where the match is weak. Not all rows give a size; the values are once, few, many and, for expanded clones, a class.

D gene: -
J gene: TRBJ2-1
V gene: TRBV6-5
clone size: -
CDR3 protein: CASSFGVAGPSEQFF
CDR3 DNA: TGTGCCAGCAGTTTCGGAGTCGCCGGCCCAAGCGAGCAGTTCTTC

D gene: -
J gene: TRBJ1-1
V gene: TRBV4-3
clone size: -
CDR3 protein: CASSHARGYTEAFF
CDR3 DNA: TGCGCCAGCAGCCACGCCAGGGGTTACACTGAAGCTTTCTTT

D gene: TRBD1
J gene: TRBJ2-7
V gene: TRBV5-4
clone size: -
CDR3 protein: CASSVDRANYEQYF
CDR3 DNA: TGTGCCAGCAGCGTGGACAGGGCAAACTACGAGCAGTACTTC

D gene: -
J gene: TRBJ1-1
V gene: TRBV6-5
clone size: -
CDR3 protein: CASRLIERGEAFF
CDR3 DNA: TGTGCCAGCAGACTCATTGAGCGAGGTGAAGCTTTCTTT

D gene: -
J gene: TRBJ2-4
V gene: TRBV6-2/TRBV6-3
clone size: -
CDR3 protein: CASSPWTPLAKNIQYF
CDR3 DNA: TGTGCCAGCAGCCCTTGGACTCCACTAGCCAAAAACATTCAGTACTTC

D gene: -
J gene: TRBJ2-6
V gene: TRBV14
clone size: -
CDR3 protein: CASSPSNTRDKEAGANVLTF
CDR3 DNA: TGTGCCAGCAGCCCCTCTAACACTAGGGATAAAGAGGCTGGGGCCAACGTCCTGACTTTC

D gene: -
J gene: TRBJ1-2
V gene: TRBV19
clone size: -
CDR3 protein: CASSIDPTGTSHGYTF
CDR3 DNA: TGTGCCAGTAGTATAGATCCCACAGGGACATCCCATGGCTACACCTTC

D gene: -
J gene: TRBJ1-1
V gene: TRBV14
clone size: -
CDR3 protein: CASRSRGDTEAFF
CDR3 DNA: TGTGCCAGCAGAAGCAGGGGCGACACTGAAGCTTTCTTT

D gene: -
J gene: TRBJ1-6
V gene: TRBV27
clone size: -
CDR3 protein: CASSLSRAGNSPLHF
CDR3 DNA: TGTGCCAGCAGTTTATCCAGGGCTGGTAATTCACCCCTCCACTTT

D gene: TRBD2
J gene: TRBJ2-1
V gene: TRBV7-9
clone size: once
CDR3 protein: CASSWGGSNEQFF
CDR3 DNA: TGTGCCAGCAGCTGGGGAGGGTCGAATGAGCAGTTCTTC

D gene: TRBD1
J gene: TRBJ1-2
V gene: TRBV14
clone size: -
CDR3 protein: CASSLRQGGYTF
CDR3 DNA: TGTGCCAGCAGCCTGAGACAGGGGGGCTACACCTTC

D gene: TRBD1
J gene: TRBJ1-6
V gene: TRBV12-3/TRBV12-4
clone size: -
CDR3 protein: CASSPTGSPLHF
CDR3 DNA: TGTGCCAGCAGTCCGACAGGGAGTCCCCTCCACTTT

D gene: -
J gene: TRBJ1-6
V gene: TRBV6-5
clone size: -
CDR3 protein: CASGSRDNSPLHF
CDR3 DNA: TGTGCCAGCGGGTCCAGGGATAATTCACCCCTCCACTTT

D gene: TRBD1
J gene: TRBJ2-2
V gene: TRBV12-3/TRBV12-4
clone size: -
CDR3 protein: CASRDRNTGELFF
CDR3 DNA: TGTGCCAGCCGGGACAGGAACACCGGGGAGCTGTTTTTT

D gene: -
J gene: TRBJ2-2
V gene: TRBV7-6
clone size: -
CDR3 protein: CASSLGGGRSGELFF
CDR3 DNA: TGTGCCAGCAGCTTGGGAGGCGGGCGGTCCGGGGAGCTGTTTTTT

D gene: -
J gene: TRBJ1-5
V gene: TRBV19
clone size: -
CDR3 protein: CASSMGQNHQPQHF
CDR3 DNA: TGTGCCAGTAGTATGGGGCAGAACCATCAGCCCCAGCATTTT

D gene: -
J gene: TRBJ1-1
V gene: TRBV6-5
clone size: -
CDR3 protein: CASSYSLTGNTEAFF
CDR3 DNA: TGTGCCAGCAGTTACTCCCTGACAGGGAACACTGAAGCTTTCTTT

D gene: TRBD1
J gene: TRBJ1-2
V gene: TRBV6-5
clone size: -
CDR3 protein: CASSFGRGLYGYTF
CDR3 DNA: TGTGCCAGCAGTTTTGGCAGGGGGCTCTATGGCTACACCTTC

D gene: -
J gene: TRBJ1-2
V gene: TRBV10-3
clone size: -
CDR3 protein: CAISPEKSNYGYTF
CDR3 DNA: TGTGCCATCAGCCCAGAAAAATCTAACTATGGCTACACCTTC

D gene: -
J gene: TRBJ2-5
V gene: TRBV6-5
clone size: -
CDR3 protein: CAVTGRGLDGETQYF
CDR3 DNA: TGTGCCGTCACGGGCCGGGGGTTAGACGGTGAGACCCAGTACTTC

D gene: TRBD1
J gene: TRBJ1-4
V gene: TRBV19
clone size: -
CDR3 protein: CASSEQGASEKLFF
CDR3 DNA: TGTGCCAGTAGCGAACAGGGGGCGAGTGAAAAACTGTTTTTT

D gene: TRBD2
J gene: TRBJ2-3
V gene: TRBV27
clone size: -
CDR3 protein: CASSLSGALAGGDTQYF
CDR3 DNA: TGTGCCAGCAGTTTATCGGGGGCGCTAGCGGGGGGAGATACGCAGTATTTT